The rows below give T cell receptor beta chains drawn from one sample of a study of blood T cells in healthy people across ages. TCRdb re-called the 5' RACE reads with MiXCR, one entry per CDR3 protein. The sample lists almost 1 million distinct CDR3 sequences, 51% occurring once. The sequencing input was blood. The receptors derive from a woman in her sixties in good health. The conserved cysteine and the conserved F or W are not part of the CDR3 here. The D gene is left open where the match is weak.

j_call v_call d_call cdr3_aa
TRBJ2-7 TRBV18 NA ASSPILGSYEQY
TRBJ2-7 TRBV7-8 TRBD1 ASSLRGTGVMYEQY
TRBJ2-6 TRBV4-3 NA ASSQVGGFGANVLT
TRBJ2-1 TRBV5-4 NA ASSLVMDLEQF
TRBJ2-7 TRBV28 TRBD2 ASSLAPTGAGSEEQY
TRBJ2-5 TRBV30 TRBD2 AWNNQWERDVNEQY
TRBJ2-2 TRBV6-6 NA ASSYLITGNTGELF
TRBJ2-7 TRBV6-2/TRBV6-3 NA ASKLTGTYEQY
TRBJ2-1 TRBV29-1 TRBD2 SVVSLAGYEQF
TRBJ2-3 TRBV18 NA ASSPPPGDTQY
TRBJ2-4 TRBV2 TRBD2 ASSGLAGVETLY
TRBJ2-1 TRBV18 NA ASSLRGSYNEQF
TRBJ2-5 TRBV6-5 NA ASSLGLGHSETQY